This is a list of T cell receptor beta chains from one sample in a study of beta chain features in type 1 diabetes. Only in-frame clones appear in the TCRdb table, and some are missing; sequencing was by immunoSEQ multiplex PCR. The data contain a few hundred thousand clones, roughly 21% of them singletons. Source material: naive CD4+ T cells from blood. These receptors came from a woman younger than 30 in good health. CDR3s include the opening cysteine and the closing phenylalanine or tryptophan. The order of the fields is CDR3 length, D gene, clone size, V gene, J gene, CDR3 DNA, CDR3 protein. D genes are given only for firm matches. Clone sizes are given selectively: once, few, many, or a class where the clone is expanded.

>16|-|-|TRBV18|TRBJ2-3
TGTGCCAGCTCACCACCGAGACTTACCCATGGAGATACGCAGTATTTT
CASSPPRLTHGDTQYF
>12|-|-|TRBV21-1|TRBJ2-5
TGTGCCACTCCTTGGGGGGGAGAGACCCAGTACTTC
CATPWGGETQYF
>15|TRBD2|few|TRBV25-1|TRBJ2-5
TGTGCCAGCAGTGAATTAACTAGCGGGAGAGAGACCCAGTACTTC
CASSELTSGRETQYF
>14|-|-|TRBV6-1|TRBJ2-3
TGTGCCAGCAGCCCGAGTGTTTCGCTAGATACGCAGTATTTT
CASSPSVSLDTQYF
>14|-|-|TRBV9|TRBJ2-3
TGTGCCAGCAGCGTAGGGGGGGGCCCAGATACGCAGTATTTT
CASSVGGGPDTQYF
>12|-|-|TRBV28|TRBJ1-5
TGTGCCGCCGCGGATAGCAATCAGCCCCAGCATTTT
CAAADSNQPQHF
>15|TRBD1|-|TRBV18|TRBJ2-5
TGTGCCAGCTCACCAGGACAGGGGAAACCAGAGACCCAGTACTTC
CASSPGQGKPETQYF
>13|-|-|TRBV7-2|TRBJ2-7
TGTGCCAGCAGCTTACCGGGGACCTACGAGCAGTACTTC
CASSLPGTYEQYF
>13|-|-|TRBV9|TRBJ1-1
TGTGCCAGCAGCACACAGATGAACACTGAAGCTTTCTTT
CASSTQMNTEAFF
>14|-|-|TRBV5-1|TRBJ2-1
TGCGCCAGCAGCTTGGGCCACTTGGGCCAGGAGCAGTTCTTC
CASSLGHLGQEQFF
>15|TRBD2|-|TRBV9|TRBJ2-5
TGTGCCAGCAGCGCCCGGAGCGGGGGCGGGGAGACCCAGTACTTC
CASSARSGGGETQYF
>10|-|-|TRBV20-1|TRBJ1-2
TGCGCCATGGAGGCCCATGGCTACACCTTC
CAMEAHGYTF
>13|-|few|TRBV29-1|TRBJ1-5
TGCAGCGTTGCCCGGGGAGTCAATCAGCCCCAGCATTTT
CSVARGVNQPQHF
>15|TRBD2|few|TRBV5-1|TRBJ2-1
TGCGCCAGCAGCGCTGGACTAGCTTCCTACAATGAGCAGTTCTTC
CASSAGLASYNEQFF
>15|-|-|TRBV5-8|TRBJ1-2
TGTGCCAGCAGGACCCCGGGACAACAAAACTATGGCTACACCTTC
CASRTPGQQNYGYTF
>14|TRBD1|-|TRBV11-1|TRBJ2-5
TGTGCCAGCAGCCCTAACAGGGGGCGAGAGACCCAGTACTTC
CASSPNRGRETQYF
>15|TRBD1|-|TRBV9|TRBJ2-1
TGTGCCAGCAGCTTCGACAGGGGGAAGTACAATGAGCAGTTCTTC
CASSFDRGKYNEQFF
>14|-|-|TRBV19|TRBJ1-1
TGTGCCAGTAGTATGTGGCTAGACAGAGAGGAAGCTTTCTTT
CASSMWLDREEAFF
>16|-|few|TRBV6-5|TRBJ2-7
TGTGCCAGCAGTTACTCGATAACAGGACGGACCTACGAGCAGTACTTC
CASSYSITGRTYEQYF
>13|-|few|TRBV19|TRBJ2-7
TGTGCCAGTAGTAGACAGCCTACCTACGAGCAGTACTTC
CASSRQPTYEQYF
>18|TRBD2|few|TRBV5-1|TRBJ2-3
TGCGCCAGCAGCTTGGCGACTAGCGGGAGTATGGGCACAGATACGCAGTATTTT
CASSLATSGSMGTDTQYF
>14|-|few|TRBV5-1|TRBJ1-2
TGCGCCAGCAGCCCTCCTGGAGGGTACTATGGCTACACCTTC
CASSPPGGYYGYTF
>13|-|-|TRBV19|TRBJ2-6
TGTGCCAGCCGGGACTCTGGGGCCAACGTCCTGACTTTC
CASRDSGANVLTF
>13|-|-|TRBV5-1|TRBJ1-4
TGCGCCAGCAGCCTGGACGGACGAGGGAAACTGTTTTTT
CASSLDGRGKLFF
>13|-|few|TRBV18|TRBJ1-2
TGTGCCAGCTCACTACGGGAAGCCTATGGCTACACCTTC
CASSLREAYGYTF
>15|TRBD2|-|TRBV5-5|TRBJ2-2
TGTGCCAGCAGCTTGGAGCGGGGGCACACCGGGGAGCTGTTTTTT
CASSLERGHTGELFF
>16|-|few|TRBV18|TRBJ2-2
TGTGCCAGCTCACCATTGAGGAACGCGAACACCGGGGAGCTGTTTTTT
CASSPLRNANTGELFF
>19|TRBD1|-|TRBV15|TRBJ1-3
TGTGCCACCAGCGGATCCGGGACAGGGCTCAATGTAGCTGGAAACACCATATATTTT
CATSGSGTGLNVAGNTIYF
>15|-|-|TRBV7-2|TRBJ2-7
TGTGCCAGCAGCTTGGGCTTCCAGGGACAAGGCGAGCAGTACTTC
CASSLGFQGQGEQYF
>16|TRBD2|-|TRBV5-4|TRBJ2-3
TGTGCCAGCAGCATTAAAGCGGGGGGAGCGACAGATACGCAGTATTTT
CASSIKAGGATDTQYF
>14|-|-|TRBV15|TRBJ1-5
TGTGCCACCAGCAGAGATCGGGGAAATCAGCCCCAGCATTTT
CATSRDRGNQPQHF
>15|TRBD2|-|TRBV9|TRBJ2-1
TGTGCCAGCAGCGTAGGACTAGCGGGCTACAATGAGCAGTTCTTC
CASSVGLAGYNEQFF
>15|TRBD1|-|TRBV19|TRBJ2-1
TGTGCCAGTAGTACCGGGACAGGGGGGTACAATGAGCAGTTCTTC
CASSTGTGGYNEQFF
>15|-|-|TRBV7-3|TRBJ1-1
TGTGCCAGCAGCTTAAGCGATACAGCAAACACTGAAGCTTTCTTT
CASSLSDTANTEAFF
>13|TRBD2|few|TRBV29-1|TRBJ2-4
TGCAGCGTCGTTAGCGGGAGCGATAACATTCAGTACTTC
CSVVSGSDNIQYF
>13|-|few|TRBV9|TRBJ2-1
TGTGCCAGCAGCAAAGAACTTAGGGGTGAGCAGTTCTTC
CASSKELRGEQFF
>11|-|-|TRBV20-1|TRBJ1-1
TGCAGTGCCCCCGGGGACACTGAAGCTTTCTTT
CSAPGDTEAFF
>16|TRBD2|once|TRBV9|TRBJ2-7
TGTGCCAGCAGCGCACTGGGACTAGCGGGAGTCAACGAGCAGTACTTC
CASSALGLAGVNEQYF
>11|-|few|TRBV30|TRBJ1-1
TGTGCCTGGAGGGCCCCCACTGAAGCTTTCTTT
CAWRAPTEAFF
>14|-|-|TRBV10-3|TRBJ2-1
TGTGCCATCAGTGAGCCAGGGGTTAGCAATGAGCAGTTCTTC
CAISEPGVSNEQFF
>16|TRBD2|-|TRBV5-1|TRBJ2-7
TGCGCCAGCAGAGATATGACTAGCGGGGGGACCTACGAGCAGTACTTC
CASRDMTSGGTYEQYF
>14|-|-|TRBV7-2|TRBJ2-7
TGTGCCAGCAGCTTAGCGGCTCCCTCGGGGGAGCAGTACTTC
CASSLAAPSGEQYF
>12|-|few|TRBV10-3|TRBJ2-7
TGTGCCATCAGTGATCCTAAGAATGCGCAGTACTTC
CAISDPKNAQYF
>14|TRBD1|few|TRBV2|TRBJ2-1
TGTGCCAGCGCCACACAGGGGGGACGATATGAGCAGTTCTTC
CASATQGGRYEQFF
>16|TRBD2|-|TRBV4-1|TRBJ2-3
TGCGCCAGCAGCCAAGGAGGGCTAGCGGGGGCAGATACGCAGTATTTT
CASSQGGLAGADTQYF
>13|-|-|TRBV7-9|TRBJ1-5
TGTGCCAGCAGCATGGACGGGGATCAGCCCCAGCATTTT
CASSMDGDQPQHF
>15|-|-|TRBV4-3|TRBJ1-4
TGCGCCAGCAGCCGCCCTCCTAAGAGTGATGAAAAACTGTTTTTT
CASSRPPKSDEKLFF
>16|-|few|TRBV4-2|TRBJ2-7
TGTGCCAGCAGCCAAGATCTCACGCAGGGCAGCTACGAGCAGTACTTC
CASSQDLTQGSYEQYF
>17|TRBD2|-|TRBV13|TRBJ2-5
TGTGCCAGCAGCTCTGCGCGGGGCGGGAGGGTTAGAGAGACCCAGTACTTC
CASSSARGGRVRETQYF
>16|TRBD2|-|TRBV11-1|TRBJ2-1
TGTGCCAGCAGCCCCCGGAAAGGGCTAGCGGGAAATGAGCAGTTCTTC
CASSPRKGLAGNEQFF
>16|TRBD2|-|TRBV19|TRBJ2-1
TGTGCCAGTAGTAGCGGGACTAGCGGGACCTACAATGAGCAGTTCTTC
CASSSGTSGTYNEQFF
>15|-|few|TRBV13|TRBJ2-2
TGTGCCAGCAGCCCAAAGGCTAGCTTCACCGGGGAGCTGTTTTTT
CASSPKASFTGELFF
>14|-|-|TRBV7-2|TRBJ2-4
TGTGCCAGCAGGAGTGGGGGCGCCGGAAACATTCAGTACTTC
CASRSGGAGNIQYF
>15|TRBD2|few|TRBV4-2|TRBJ2-3
TGTGCCAGCAGCCAAGTTAGCGGGGGGCGGGATACGCAGTATTTT
CASSQVSGGRDTQYF
>12|-|few|TRBV7-9|TRBJ2-7
TGTGCCAGCAGCTCGAGCCGCGGGGCACAGTACTTC
CASSSSRGAQYF
>14|-|few|TRBV18|TRBJ1-1
TGTGCCAGCTCAGCAGGGCGTATGAACACTGAAGCTTTCTTT
CASSAGRMNTEAFF
>13|-|-|TRBV15|TRBJ1-4
TGTGCCACCAGCAGAGGGGGGGTGGAAAAACTGTTTTTT
CATSRGGVEKLFF